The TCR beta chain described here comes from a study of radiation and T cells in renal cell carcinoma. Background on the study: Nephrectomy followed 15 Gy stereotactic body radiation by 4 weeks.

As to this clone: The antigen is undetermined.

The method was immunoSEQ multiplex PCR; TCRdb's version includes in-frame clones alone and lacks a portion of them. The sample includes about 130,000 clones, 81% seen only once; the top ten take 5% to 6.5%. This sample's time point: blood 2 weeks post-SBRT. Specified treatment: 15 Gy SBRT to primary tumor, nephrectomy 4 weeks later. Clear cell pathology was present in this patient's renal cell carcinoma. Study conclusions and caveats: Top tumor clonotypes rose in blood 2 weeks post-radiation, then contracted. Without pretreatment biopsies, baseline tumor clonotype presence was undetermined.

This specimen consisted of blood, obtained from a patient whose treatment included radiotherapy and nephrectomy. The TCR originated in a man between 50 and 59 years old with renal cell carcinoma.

CDR3 nucleotide sequence: TGTGCCAGCTCACCAACAGGGGACCGGGTGGGGCCCCAGCATTTT. It codes for CASSPTGDRVGPQHF. The chain employs TRBV18 and TRBJ1-5, with TRBD1 identical over 7 bases. The germline V gene encodes CDR1 KGHSH and CDR2 LQKENI. J lost 9 bases, V lost 2 bases, and 10 bases had no gene match. The CDR3 length is 15 residues.